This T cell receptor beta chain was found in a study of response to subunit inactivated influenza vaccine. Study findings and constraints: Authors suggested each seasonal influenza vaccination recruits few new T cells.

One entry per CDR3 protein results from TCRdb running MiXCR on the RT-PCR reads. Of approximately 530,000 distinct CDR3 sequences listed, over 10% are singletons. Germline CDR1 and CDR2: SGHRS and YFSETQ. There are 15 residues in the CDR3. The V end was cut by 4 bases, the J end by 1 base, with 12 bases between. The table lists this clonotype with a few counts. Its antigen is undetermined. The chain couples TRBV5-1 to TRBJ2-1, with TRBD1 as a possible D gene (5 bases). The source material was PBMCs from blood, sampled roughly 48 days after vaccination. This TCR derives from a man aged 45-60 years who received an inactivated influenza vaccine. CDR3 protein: CASSGAPLSYNEQFF. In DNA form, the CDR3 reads TGCGCCAGCAGCGGGGCTCCCCTATCCTACAATGAGCAGTTCTTC.